Given below is one T cell receptor (beta chain) in context. The antigen is not known. Germline CDR1 SEHNR, CDR2 FQNEAQ (reference sequence). The CDR3 covers 16 residues. V lost 5 bases and J lost 4; bases outside the gene matches: 8. Profiled with immunoSEQ multiplex PCR; TCRdb holds only in-frame clones, not every one. The sample shows some 29,000 clones, under 85% of them seen only once. This sample stems from a study of neoadjuvant nivolumab and ipilimumab in lung cancer. Study conclusions and caveats: TCR sequencing covered a small number of samples.

This TCR derives from an adult with non-small cell lung cancer. V is TRBV7-9 and J is TRBJ1-3; the match to TRBD1 covers 10 bases. Source: tumor tissue, taken after neoadjuvant nivolumab, alone or with ipilimumab, at or shortly before surgery. The DNA of the CDR3 is TGTGCCAGCAGCACTCCGGGACAGGGGACAGGAAACACCATATATTTT. It translates to CASSTPGQGTGNTIYF.